These 32 T cell receptor beta chains were sequenced from one sample in a study of T cells after yellow fever vaccination. TCRdb re-derived calls from the 5' RACE reads in MiXCR, one entry per CDR3 protein. Of roughly 170,000 distinct CDR3 sequences in the sample, about 6.2% are singletons; the top ten hold approximately 3%. The sequencing used CD4+ T cells sorted from PBMCs, collected on the day of the first yellow fever vaccination. The receptors shown here come from a young man who received the YFV17D yellow fever vaccine.

The chain links TRBV5-1 to TRBJ2-4, with 10 bases fitting TRBD1. CDR3 size: 14 residues. Germline CDR1 is SGHRS and CDR2 is YFSETQ. Unmatched junction bases numbered 7, after V lost 4 bases and J lost 9 bases. The CDR3 sequence: CASSPRDRGSIQYF. The CDR3 nucleotides are TGCGCCAGCAGCCCCCGGGACAGGGGTAGCATTCAGTACTTC.

This chain uses TRBV12-3 or TRBV12-4 with TRBJ1-4; 7 nucleotides align to TRBD1. V was clipped by 5 bases and J by 1 base; unmatched bases: 4. This CDR3 has 15 residues. The CDR3 loop reads CASSRNRGTNEKLFF. The CDR3 region has the DNA TGTGCCAGCAGTAGAAACAGGGGAACTAATGAAAAACTGTTTTTT.

This clonotype was observed a few times. This chain joins TRBV5-1 and TRBJ1-4; D may be TRBD1 (6 bases). The CDR3 has 15 amino acids. Trimming removed 5 bases from V and 13 bases from J, with 24 bases in between. CDR1 is SGHRS, CDR2 YFSETQ, per germline. CDR3 nucleotide sequence: TGCGCCAGCAGTAGCCGGGGCCAGGGGACTCAAGGACTGTTTTTT. Residues: CASSSRGQGTQGLFF.

This clonotype has a handful of counts. The chain employs TRBV7-2 and TRBJ1-1; D perhaps matches TRBD1 (6 bases). Germline CDR1 is SGHTA and CDR2 is FQGNSA. The V end was cut by 5 bases, the J end by 5 bases, with 21 bases between. The CDR3 sequence is 16 residues long. CDR3 sequence: CASSRPSGGLRTEAFF. Written as DNA, the CDR3 is TGTGCCAGCAGCCGACCGTCGGGGGGGCTGAGGACTGAAGCTTTCTTT.

In this sample, this clonotype turned up many times. This chain joins TRBV12-3 or TRBV12-4 and TRBJ2-2; D is perhaps TRBD2 (6 bases). Trimming left V 7 bases short and J 5 bases short, with 8 bases between. The CDR3 is made up of 12 amino acids. The CDR3 sequence: CASTSDTGELFF. CDR3 nucleotide sequence: TGTGCCAGCACTAGCGATACCGGGGAGCTGTTTTTT.

There are a few counts of this clonotype. CDR3 bases: TGTGCCAGGACAAATGCAACTAATGAAAAACTGTTTTTT. This codes for CARTNATNEKLFF. The gene calls are TRBV19 and TRBJ1-4, with D hard to call. The CDR3 spans 13 residues. Germline V gene sequence: CDR1 LNHDA, CDR2 SQIVND (reference sequence). V was trimmed by 9 bases and J by 0 bases, leaving 8 bases between them.

This clonotype was recorded a few times. This sequence joins TRBV30 and TRBJ2-1; D is ambiguous. Germline assignment: CDR1 GTSNPN and CDR2 SVGIG (reference sequence). V lost 0 bases, J lost 5 bases, and 17 bases lay in between. This CDR3 has 16 residues. Written as DNA, the CDR3 is TGTGCCTGGAGTGTACCCGACCCTTTGTTGGACAATGAGCAGTTCTTC. Translation gives CAWSVPDPLLDNEQFF.

This clonotype was counted ten times or more. V and J are TRBV2 and TRBJ2-1, with D possibly TRBD2 on 5 matching bases. The germline gives CDR1 SNHLY, CDR2 FYNNEI. CDR3 length equals 13 residues. Trimming shortened V by 5 bases and J by 13 bases, and 18 bases separated the two germline ends. The CDR3, as DNA: TGTGCCAGCAGTTCCATGGCGGACTCAGATCAGTTCTTC. It specifies CASSSMADSDQFF.

This clonotype was counted at least ten times. The chain recombines TRBV5-1 with TRBJ2-3; no definite D call. The CDR3 spans 12 residues. The germline V and J ends were trimmed by 0 bases and 4 bases, with 3 bases remaining between them. In germline, CDR1 is SGHRS, CDR2 YFSETQ. The CDR3 loop is CASSLEADTQYF. The CDR3 DNA sequence: TGCGCCAGCAGCTTGGAAGCAGATACGCAGTATTTT.

The chain employs TRBV7-2 and TRBJ1-1; D unclear. This CDR3 comprises 14 residues. Germline values: CDR1 SGHTA, CDR2 FQGNSA. V was cut by 2 bases and J by 4 bases, with 11 bases left in between. This CDR3 is CASSLWVSGTEAFF. The CDR3 DNA is TGTGCCAGCAGCTTATGGGTGAGCGGCACTGAAGCTTTCTTT.

This clonotype was seen a handful of times. J is TRBJ2-7 and V is TRBV12-3 or TRBV12-4; TRBD2 agrees at 7 bases. This CDR3 spans 14 amino acids. The V segment lost 10 bases and the J segment 7 bases; nucleotides outside the gene matches: 16. Here the CDR3 reads CATKALAELPEQYF. The CDR3 bases are TGTGCCACCAAGGCTCTAGCGGAACTTCCAGAGCAGTACTTC.

This clonotype has a count of ten or more. This chain uses TRBV7-9 with TRBJ2-3, with D possibly matching TRBD2 (6 bases). This CDR3 spans 15 amino acids. Germline-derived CDR1 and CDR2 are SEHNR and FQNEAQ (reference sequence). The ends were cut back, 6 bases at V and 2 bases at J, with 15 bases in the middle. As DNA, the CDR3 is TGTGCCAGCAGTCCGACCGGGGGTAACACAGATACGCAGTATTTT. It codes for CASSPTGGNTDTQYF.

This clonotype has more than one count but fewer than ten. The chain recombines TRBV4-3 with TRBJ1-5; 7 bases are a match to TRBD1. Germline assignment: CDR1 LGHNA and CDR2 YSLEER. The CDR3 runs to 15 residues. The V and J ends lost 3 bases and 4 bases, in that order; junction bases with no gene match: 6. The CDR3 nucleotides read TGCGCCAGCAGCCACTACAGGGGTGGTAATCAGCCCCAGCATTTT. Its protein is CASSHYRGGNQPQHF.

In this sample, this clonotype turned up many times. This rearrangement joins TRBV7-2 to TRBJ1-6; unclear D gene. Germline lookup yields CDR1 SGHTA and CDR2 FQGNSA. CDR3 length: 15 amino acids. V lost 4 bases and J lost 8, with 15 bases in between. CDR3 in DNA: TGTGCCAGCAGCTACTTGACCGGTTCACATTCACCCCTCCACTTT. It specifies CASSYLTGSHSPLHF.

This clonotype appeared many times. The V and J genes are TRBV5-1 and TRBJ2-7; D unresolved. The CDR3 totals 11 residues. V lost 5 bases and J lost 6, with 9 bases in between. CDR1 SGHRS and CDR2 YFSETQ come from the germline V gene. The CDR3 DNA reads as TGCGCCAGCAGTAATACCCTCGAGCAGTACTTC. It yields the protein CASSNTLEQYF. The full variable domain, with the rest looked up from reference TRBV5-1 and TRBJ2-7, is KAGVTQTPRYLIKTRGQQVTLSCSPISGHRSVSWYQQTPGQGLQFLFEYFSETQRNKGNFPGRFSGRQFSNSRSEMNVSTLELGDSALYLCASSNTLEQYFGPGTRLTVT.

This clonotype has ten or more counts. V and J are TRBV20-1 and TRBJ2-7; TRBD1 or TRBD2 may be the D gene (5 bases each). The germline CDR1 and CDR2 sequences are DFQATT and SNEGSKA (reference sequence). Trimming left V 0 bases short and J 2 bases short, with 8 bases between. This CDR3 is built from 13 residues. This CDR3 is CSARDGDAYEQYV. For the CDR3, the DNA is TGCAGTGCTAGAGACGGGGACGCCTACGAGCAGTACGTC.

This clonotype was observed a few times. The J gene is TRBJ2-5, the V gene TRBV4-3; 11 nucleotides line up with TRBD2. V shed 4 bases and J 4 bases; nucleotides not matched to a gene: 5. Germline CDR1 and CDR2: LGHNA and YSLEER. The CDR3 is 15 residues long. The CDR3 sequence: CASSLAGGSVETQYF. The CDR3 DNA sequence: TGCGCCAGCAGCCTAGCGGGGGGGTCAGTAGAGACCCAGTACTTC.

In this sample, this clonotype turned up a few times. The chain employs TRBV7-2 and TRBJ1-5; possible D gene TRBD1, 6 bases. In germline, CDR1 is SGHTA, CDR2 FQGNSA. Trimming cost V 8 bases and J 4 bases, with 18 bases left between them. The length of the CDR3 is 15 residues. This chain's CDR3 is CASAPLRGRNQPQHF. CDR3 nucleotide sequence: TGTGCCAGCGCACCTCTGAGGGGGAGAAATCAGCCCCAGCATTTT.

The rearrangement joins TRBV7-6 to TRBJ2-2; 8 nucleotides match TRBD2. V shed 1 base and J 2 bases; nucleotides not matched to a gene: 9. Germline assignment: CDR1 SGHVS and CDR2 FNYEAQ. The CDR3 runs 18 residues. The chain's CDR3 is CASSLETPLAGNTGELFF. The DNA for the CDR3 is TGTGCCAGCAGCTTAGAGACTCCCCTAGCGGGTAACACCGGGGAGCTGTTTTTT.

The chain joins TRBV6-2 or TRBV6-3 to TRBJ2-5; 7 bases are a match to TRBD1. Germline V gene data show CDR1 as MNHEY and CDR2 as SVGEGT. The CDR3 extends over 16 amino acids. After removal of 1 base from V and 1 base from J, the junction contained 6 bases not matched to a gene. In nucleotides, the CDR3 is TGTGCCAGCAGTTACTATACCGGGACAGTCCAAGAGACCCAGTACTTC. Residues: CASSYYTGTVQETQYF.

This clonotype was seen ten or more times. The rearrangement joins TRBV29-1 to TRBJ1-1; D remains ambiguous. CDR3 length: 13 amino acids. Trimming cost V 7 bases and J 0 bases, with 12 bases left between them. Germline V gene data show CDR1 as SQVTM and CDR2 as ANQGSEA. Here the CDR3 DNA reads TGCAGCGGGGAAAGAGGGATGAACACTGAAGCTTTCTTT. It translates to CSGERGMNTEAFF.

V gene TRBV5-5 combines with J gene TRBJ2-1; D gene uncertain. The CDR3 has 13 residues. The V gene's germline CDR1 is SGHKS and CDR2 YYEKEE (reference sequence). V lost 4 bases and J 1 base, leaving 6 bases between the germline ends. The chain's CDR3 is CASSPVSYNEQFF. The CDR3 nucleotides read TGTGCCAGCAGCCCGGTGTCCTACAATGAGCAGTTCTTC.

This clonotype was observed a handful of times. The chain combines TRBV7-2 with TRBJ1-6; D is unresolved. There are 15 residues in the CDR3. Germline V gives CDR1 SGHTA, CDR2 FQGNSA. Trimming removed 0 bases at V and 4 bases at J, with 7 bases between. The CDR3 DNA is TGTGCCAGCAGCTTAGCGGACCTATATAATTCACCCCTCCACTTT. Translated: CASSLADLYNSPLHF.

This clonotype was recorded many times. The rearrangement links TRBV11-2 to TRBJ1-5; perhaps TRBD1 as D (5 bases). Germline CDR1 and CDR2: SGHAT and FQNNGV. Trimming cost V 3 bases and J 2 bases, with 14 bases left between them. The CDR3 totals 16 residues. The CDR3 region has the DNA TGTGCCAGCAGCTTCTGTGGGGGGATGGGCAATCAGCCCCAGCATTTT. This encodes CASSFCGGMGNQPQHF. Looking up the rest from reference TRBV11-2 and TRBJ1-5 gives the full variable domain: EAGVAQSPRYKIIEKRQSVAFWCNPISGHATLYWYQQILGQGPKLLIQFQNNGVVDDSQLPKDRFSAERLKGVDSTLKIQPAKLEDSAVYLCASSFCGGMGNQPQHFGDGTRLSIL.

The sample holds many counts of this clonotype. The chain links TRBV12-3 or TRBV12-4 to TRBJ2-2; tentative D call: TRBD1 (8 bases). This CDR3 is 16 amino acids long. Trimming removed 5 bases from V and 5 bases from J, with 18 bases in between. The CDR3 protein is CASSPHRGGSTGELFF. In DNA, the CDR3 is TGTGCCAGCAGTCCGCACAGGGGGGGTTCGACCGGGGAGCTGTTTTTT.

The chain is built from TRBV7-8 and TRBJ1-3; D remains unclear. Germline V CDR1 and CDR2: SGHVS, FQNEAQ. V lost 2 bases to trimming and J lost 4 bases, with 9 bases between them. This CDR3 is 14 amino acids long. This CDR3 reads CASSLPEAGNTIYF. CDR3 in DNA: TGTGCCAGCAGCTTACCGGAAGCCGGAAACACCATATATTTT.

This chain links TRBV19 with TRBJ1-5; no definite D call. Trimming removed 4 bases from V and 7 bases from J, with 8 bases in between. This CDR3 comprises 12 residues. CDR1 and CDR2 from the germline V gene are LNHDA and SQIVND (reference sequence). CDR3 DNA: TGTGCCAGTAGTAAGGGCACGCAGCCCCAGCATTTT. Protein: CASSKGTQPQHF.

The J gene is TRBJ1-1, the V gene TRBV18; the match to TRBD1 covers 9 bases. The CDR3 has 17 amino acids. Germline trimming cut 1 base from V and 2 bases from J; bases unmatched to any gene: 8. The germline V gene encodes CDR1 KGHSH and CDR2 LQKENI. DNA of the CDR3: TGTGCCAGCTCACCACGAATACTGGGACAGGGTAACACTGAAGCTTTCTTT. Its protein product is CASSPRILGQGNTEAFF.

The table lists this clonotype with many counts. The J gene is TRBJ1-2, the V gene TRBV28, with TRBD1 as a possible D gene (5 bases). The CDR3 loop spans 14 amino acids. The germline gives CDR1 MDHEN, CDR2 SYDVKM. The V end lost 5 bases, the J end lost 2 bases, and 12 bases lay between the germline ends. CDR3 sequence reads: CASSLPGPNYGYTF. The CDR3 bases are TGTGCCAGCAGTCTCCCGGGACCCAACTATGGCTACACCTTC.

The chain has TRBV6-1 and TRBJ2-7; D ambiguous. Germline V gene data show CDR1 as MNHNS and CDR2 as SASEGT. The CDR3 contains 13 residues. V lost 0 bases and J lost 7, with 10 bases in between. The CDR3 reads CASSEAPVGEQYV. The CDR3 DNA sequence: TGTGCCAGCAGTGAAGCTCCAGTTGGGGAGCAGTACGTC.

The table lists this clonotype with a few counts. V and J are TRBV15 and TRBJ2-5, with D hard to call. Trimming stripped 0 bases from V and 5 bases from J, with 13 bases between. The CDR3 sequence is 15 residues long. Germline V lookup: CDR1 LNHNV, CDR2 YYDKDF (reference sequence). This chain's CDR3 is CATSRDPWGSETQYF. As DNA, the CDR3 is TGTGCCACCAGCAGAGATCCTTGGGGATCCGAGACCCAGTACTTC.

This clonotype was observed a handful of times. The rearrangement uses TRBV10-2 and TRBJ2-2; the match to TRBD1 covers 10 bases. Trimming took 6 bases from V and 4 from J; bases not matched to a gene: 8. The germline V gene encodes CDR1 WSHSY and CDR2 SAAADI. The CDR3 runs 16 residues. The chain's CDR3 is CASSLRGTGVTGELFF. CDR3 DNA sequence: TGCGCCAGCAGCCTTAGGGGGACAGGGGTCACCGGGGAGCTGTTTTTT.